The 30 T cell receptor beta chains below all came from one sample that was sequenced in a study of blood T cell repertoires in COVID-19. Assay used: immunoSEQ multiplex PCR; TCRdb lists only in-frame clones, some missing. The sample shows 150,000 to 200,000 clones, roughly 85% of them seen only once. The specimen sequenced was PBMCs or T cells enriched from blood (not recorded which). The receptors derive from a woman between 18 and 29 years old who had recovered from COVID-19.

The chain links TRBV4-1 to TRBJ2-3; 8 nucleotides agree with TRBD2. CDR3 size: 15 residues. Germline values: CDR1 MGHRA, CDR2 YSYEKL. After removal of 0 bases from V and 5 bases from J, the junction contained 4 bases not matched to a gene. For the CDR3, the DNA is TGCGCCAGCAGCCAAGACGCTAGCGGGCTAGATACGCAGTATTTT. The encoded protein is CASSQDASGLDTQYF.

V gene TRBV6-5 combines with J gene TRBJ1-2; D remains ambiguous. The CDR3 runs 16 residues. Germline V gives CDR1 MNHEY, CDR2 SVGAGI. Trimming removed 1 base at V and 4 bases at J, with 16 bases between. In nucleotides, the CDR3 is TGTGCCAGCAGTTACTTATCGGGTTATTATTCCTATGGCTACACCTTC. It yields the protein CASSYLSGYYSYGYTF.

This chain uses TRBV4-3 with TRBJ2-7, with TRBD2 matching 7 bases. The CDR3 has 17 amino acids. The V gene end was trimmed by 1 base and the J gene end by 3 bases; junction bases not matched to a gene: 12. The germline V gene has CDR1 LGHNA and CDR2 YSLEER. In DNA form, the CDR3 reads TGCGCCAGCAGCCAAGGTATTTCTAGCGGCCCAGACTACGAGCAGTACTTC. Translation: CASSQGISSGPDYEQYF.

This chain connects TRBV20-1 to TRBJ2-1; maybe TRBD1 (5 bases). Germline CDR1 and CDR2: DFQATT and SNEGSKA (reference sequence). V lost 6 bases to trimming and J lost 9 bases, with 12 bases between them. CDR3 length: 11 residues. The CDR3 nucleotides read TGCAGTGCCGCTACGACAGCTGAGCAGTTCTTC. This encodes CSAATTAEQFF.

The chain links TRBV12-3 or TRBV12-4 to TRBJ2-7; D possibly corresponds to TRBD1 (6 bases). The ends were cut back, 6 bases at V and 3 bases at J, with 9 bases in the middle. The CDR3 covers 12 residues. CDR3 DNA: TGTGCCAGCAGACAGGGCTACTACGAGCAGTACTTC. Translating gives CASRQGYYEQYF.

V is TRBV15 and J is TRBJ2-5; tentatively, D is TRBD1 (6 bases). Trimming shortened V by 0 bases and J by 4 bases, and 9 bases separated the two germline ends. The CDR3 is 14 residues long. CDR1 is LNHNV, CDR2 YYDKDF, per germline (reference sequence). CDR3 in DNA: TGTGCCACCAGCAGAGATCAAGGGGGAGAGACCCAGTACTTC. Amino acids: CATSRDQGGETQYF.

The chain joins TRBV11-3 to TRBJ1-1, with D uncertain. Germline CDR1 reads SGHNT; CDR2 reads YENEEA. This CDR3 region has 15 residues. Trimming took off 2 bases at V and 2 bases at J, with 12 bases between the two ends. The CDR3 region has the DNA TGTGCCAGCAGCTTAAGGTCAGAGGAAAACACTGAAGCTTTCTTT. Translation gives CASSLRSEENTEAFF.

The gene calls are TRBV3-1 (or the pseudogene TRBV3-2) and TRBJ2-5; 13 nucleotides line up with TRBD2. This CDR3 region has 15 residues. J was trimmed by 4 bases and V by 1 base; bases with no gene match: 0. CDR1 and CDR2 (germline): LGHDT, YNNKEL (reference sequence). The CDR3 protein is CASSQGLAGGETQYF. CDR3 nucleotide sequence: TGTGCCAGCAGCCAAGGACTAGCGGGGGGAGAGACCCAGTACTTC.

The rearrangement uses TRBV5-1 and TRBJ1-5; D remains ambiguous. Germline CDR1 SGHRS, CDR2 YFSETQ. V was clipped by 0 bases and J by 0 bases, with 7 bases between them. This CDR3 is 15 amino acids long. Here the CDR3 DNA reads TGCGCCAGCAGCTTGGAAACGGGTAGCAATCAGCCCCAGCATTTT. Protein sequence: CASSLETGSNQPQHF.

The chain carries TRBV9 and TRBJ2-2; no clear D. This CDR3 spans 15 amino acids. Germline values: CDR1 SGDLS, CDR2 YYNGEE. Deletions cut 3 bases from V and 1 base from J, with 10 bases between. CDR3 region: CASSADLQNTGELFF. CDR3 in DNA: TGTGCCAGCAGCGCAGATCTCCAGAACACCGGGGAGCTGTTTTTT.

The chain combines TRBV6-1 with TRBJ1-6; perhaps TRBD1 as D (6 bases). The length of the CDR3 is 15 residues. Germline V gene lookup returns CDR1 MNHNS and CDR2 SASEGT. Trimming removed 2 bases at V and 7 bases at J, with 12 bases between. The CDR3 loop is CASSELGAWNSPLHF. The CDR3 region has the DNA TGTGCCAGCAGTGAACTGGGGGCTTGGAATTCACCCCTCCACTTT.

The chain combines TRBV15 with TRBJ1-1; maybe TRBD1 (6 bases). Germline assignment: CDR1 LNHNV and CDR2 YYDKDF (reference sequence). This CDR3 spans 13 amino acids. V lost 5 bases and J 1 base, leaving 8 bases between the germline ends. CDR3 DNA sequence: TGTGCCACCAGCGCGGACAGGAACACTGAAGCTTTCTTT. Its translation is CATSADRNTEAFF.

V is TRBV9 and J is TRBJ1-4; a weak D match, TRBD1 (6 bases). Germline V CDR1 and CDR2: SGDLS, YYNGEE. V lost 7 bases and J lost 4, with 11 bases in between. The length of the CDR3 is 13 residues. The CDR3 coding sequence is TGTGCCAGCGGAACAGGGAGTAATGAAAAACTGTTTTTT. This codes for CASGTGSNEKLFF. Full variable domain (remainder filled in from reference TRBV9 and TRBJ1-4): DSGVTQTPKHLITATGQRVTLRCSPRSGDLSVYWYQQSLDQGLQFLIQYYNGEERAKGNILERFSAQQFPDLHSELNLSSLELGDSALYFCASGTGSNEKLFFGSGTQLSVL.

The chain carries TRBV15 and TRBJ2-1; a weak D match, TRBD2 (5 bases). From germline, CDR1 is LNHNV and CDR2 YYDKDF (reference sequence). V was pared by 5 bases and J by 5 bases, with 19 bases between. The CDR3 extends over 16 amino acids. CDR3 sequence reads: CATSGRGSSVNNEQFF. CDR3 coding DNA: TGTGCCACCAGCGGGCGAGGGAGTTCGGTGAACAATGAGCAGTTCTTC.

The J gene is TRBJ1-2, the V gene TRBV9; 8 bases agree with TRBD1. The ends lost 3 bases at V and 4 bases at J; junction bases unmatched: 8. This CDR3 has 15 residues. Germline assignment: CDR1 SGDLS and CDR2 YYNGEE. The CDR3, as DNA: TGTGCCAGCAGCGCCGGGACAGGTAGTATCTATGGCTACACCTTC. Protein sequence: CASSAGTGSIYGYTF.

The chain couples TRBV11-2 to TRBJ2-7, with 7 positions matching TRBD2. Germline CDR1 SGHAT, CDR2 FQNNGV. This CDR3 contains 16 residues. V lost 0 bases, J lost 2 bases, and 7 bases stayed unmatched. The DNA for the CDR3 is TGTGCCAGCAGCTTAGACCGGGCGGGGGTGACCTACGAGCAGTACTTC. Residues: CASSLDRAGVTYEQYF.

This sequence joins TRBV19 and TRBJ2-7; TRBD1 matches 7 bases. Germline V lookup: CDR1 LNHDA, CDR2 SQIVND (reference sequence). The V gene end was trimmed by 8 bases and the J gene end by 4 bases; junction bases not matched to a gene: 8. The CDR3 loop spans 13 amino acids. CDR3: CASAPGTVYEQYF. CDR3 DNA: TGTGCCAGTGCACCCGGGACAGTTTACGAGCAGTACTTC.

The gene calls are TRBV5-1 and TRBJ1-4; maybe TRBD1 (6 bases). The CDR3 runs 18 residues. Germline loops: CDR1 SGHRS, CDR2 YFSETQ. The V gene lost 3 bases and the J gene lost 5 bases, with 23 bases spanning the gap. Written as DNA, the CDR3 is TGCGCCAGCAGCTCACCAAACCCACAGGGCGAGAGGAATGAAAAACTGTTTTTT. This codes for CASSSPNPQGERNEKLFF.

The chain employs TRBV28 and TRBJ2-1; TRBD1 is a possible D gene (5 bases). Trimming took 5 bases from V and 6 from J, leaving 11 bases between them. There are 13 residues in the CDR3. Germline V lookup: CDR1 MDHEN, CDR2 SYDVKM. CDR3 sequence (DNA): TGTGCCAGCAGTCCCAGGGCAGCCAATGAGCAGTTCTTC. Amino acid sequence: CASSPRAANEQFF. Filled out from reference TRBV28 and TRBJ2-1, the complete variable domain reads DVKVTQSSRYLVKRTGEKVFLECVQDMDHENMFWYRQDPGLGLRLIYFSYDVKMKEKGDIPEGYSVSREKKERFSLILESASTNQTSMYLCASSPRAANEQFFGPGTRLTVL.

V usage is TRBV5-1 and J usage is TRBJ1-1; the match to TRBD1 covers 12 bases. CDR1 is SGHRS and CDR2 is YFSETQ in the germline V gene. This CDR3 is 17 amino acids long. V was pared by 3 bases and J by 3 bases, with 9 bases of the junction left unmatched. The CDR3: CASSWGTGGYLDTEAFF. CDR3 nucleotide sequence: TGCGCCAGCAGCTGGGGGACAGGGGGCTATCTGGACACTGAAGCTTTCTTT.

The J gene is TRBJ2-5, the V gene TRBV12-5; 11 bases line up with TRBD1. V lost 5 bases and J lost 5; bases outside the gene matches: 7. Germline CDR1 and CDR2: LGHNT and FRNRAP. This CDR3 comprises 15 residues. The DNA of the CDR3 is TGTGCTAGTGGTAACGGGACAGGGGGTTTCGAGACCCAGTACTTC. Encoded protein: CASGNGTGGFETQYF.

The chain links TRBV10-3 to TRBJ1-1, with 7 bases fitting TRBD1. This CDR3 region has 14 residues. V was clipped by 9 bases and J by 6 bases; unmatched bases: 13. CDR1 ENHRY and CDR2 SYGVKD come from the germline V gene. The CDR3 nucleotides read TGTGCCATTGGAGTCGACAGGGCCGTGGCTGAAGCTTTCTTT. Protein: CAIGVDRAVAEAFF.

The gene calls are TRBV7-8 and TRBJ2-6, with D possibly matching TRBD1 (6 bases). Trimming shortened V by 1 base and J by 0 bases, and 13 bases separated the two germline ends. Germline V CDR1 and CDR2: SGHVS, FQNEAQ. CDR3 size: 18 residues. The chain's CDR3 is CASSLDDRRFSGANVLTF. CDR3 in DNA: TGTGCCAGCAGCTTAGACGACAGGAGATTCTCTGGGGCCAACGTCCTGACTTTC.

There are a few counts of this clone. The CDR3 is CASSPLVNEQYF. Written as DNA, the CDR3 is TGTGCCAGCAGCCCTCTAGTTAACGAGCAGTACTTC. The gene calls are TRBV7-9 and TRBJ2-7; no clear D. Germline CDR1 is SEHNR and CDR2 is FQNEAQ (reference sequence). The CDR3 loop spans 12 amino acids. Deletions cut 5 bases from V and 5 bases from J, with 10 bases between.

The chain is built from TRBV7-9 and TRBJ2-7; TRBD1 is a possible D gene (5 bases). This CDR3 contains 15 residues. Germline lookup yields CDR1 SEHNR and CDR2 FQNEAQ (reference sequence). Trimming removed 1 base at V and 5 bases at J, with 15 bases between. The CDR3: CASSLEGLSSDEQYF. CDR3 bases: TGTGCCAGCAGCTTAGAGGGGTTATCGTCCGACGAGCAGTACTTC.

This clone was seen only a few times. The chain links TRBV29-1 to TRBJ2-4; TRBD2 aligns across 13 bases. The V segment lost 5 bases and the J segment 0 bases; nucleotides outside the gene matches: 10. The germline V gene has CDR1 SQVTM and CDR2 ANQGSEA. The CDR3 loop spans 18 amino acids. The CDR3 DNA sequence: TGCAGCGTTATAGGGGGGACTAGCGGGGATCTAGCCAAAAACATTCAGTACTTC. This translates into CSVIGGTSGDLAKNIQYF.

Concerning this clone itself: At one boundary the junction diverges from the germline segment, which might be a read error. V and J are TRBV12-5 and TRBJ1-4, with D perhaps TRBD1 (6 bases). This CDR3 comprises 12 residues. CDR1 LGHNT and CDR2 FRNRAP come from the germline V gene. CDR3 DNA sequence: TGTGCTAGTGGTCTCCTCTCCGGGACATATCCCTTT. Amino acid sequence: CASGLLSGTYPF.

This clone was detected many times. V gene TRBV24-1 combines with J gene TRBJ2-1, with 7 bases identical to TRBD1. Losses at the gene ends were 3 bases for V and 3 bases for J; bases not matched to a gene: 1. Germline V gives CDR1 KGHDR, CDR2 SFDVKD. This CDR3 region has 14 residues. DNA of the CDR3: TGTGCCACCAGTGATGGACAGGACTACAATGAGCAGTTCTTC. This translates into CATSDGQDYNEQFF.

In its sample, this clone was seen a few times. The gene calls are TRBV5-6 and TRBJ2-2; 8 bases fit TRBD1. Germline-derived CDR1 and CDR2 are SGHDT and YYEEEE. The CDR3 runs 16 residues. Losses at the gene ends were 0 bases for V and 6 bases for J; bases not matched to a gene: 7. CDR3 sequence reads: CASSLGAGGSAGELFF. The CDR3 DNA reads TGTGCCAGCAGCTTGGGGGCAGGGGGCTCGGCCGGGGAGCTGTTTTTT.

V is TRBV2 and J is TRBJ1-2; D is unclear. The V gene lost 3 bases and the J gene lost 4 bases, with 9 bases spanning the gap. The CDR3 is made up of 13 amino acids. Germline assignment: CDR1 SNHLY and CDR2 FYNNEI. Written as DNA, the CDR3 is TGTGCCAGCAGTGAGTCTGAGCTCTATGGCTACACCTTC. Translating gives CASSESELYGYTF. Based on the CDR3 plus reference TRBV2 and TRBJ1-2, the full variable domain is EPEVTQTPSHQVTQMGQEVILRCVPISNHLYFYWYRQILGQKVEFLVSFYNNEISEKSEIFDDQFSVERPDGSNFTLKIRSTKLEDSAMYFCASSESELYGYTFGSGTRLTVV.